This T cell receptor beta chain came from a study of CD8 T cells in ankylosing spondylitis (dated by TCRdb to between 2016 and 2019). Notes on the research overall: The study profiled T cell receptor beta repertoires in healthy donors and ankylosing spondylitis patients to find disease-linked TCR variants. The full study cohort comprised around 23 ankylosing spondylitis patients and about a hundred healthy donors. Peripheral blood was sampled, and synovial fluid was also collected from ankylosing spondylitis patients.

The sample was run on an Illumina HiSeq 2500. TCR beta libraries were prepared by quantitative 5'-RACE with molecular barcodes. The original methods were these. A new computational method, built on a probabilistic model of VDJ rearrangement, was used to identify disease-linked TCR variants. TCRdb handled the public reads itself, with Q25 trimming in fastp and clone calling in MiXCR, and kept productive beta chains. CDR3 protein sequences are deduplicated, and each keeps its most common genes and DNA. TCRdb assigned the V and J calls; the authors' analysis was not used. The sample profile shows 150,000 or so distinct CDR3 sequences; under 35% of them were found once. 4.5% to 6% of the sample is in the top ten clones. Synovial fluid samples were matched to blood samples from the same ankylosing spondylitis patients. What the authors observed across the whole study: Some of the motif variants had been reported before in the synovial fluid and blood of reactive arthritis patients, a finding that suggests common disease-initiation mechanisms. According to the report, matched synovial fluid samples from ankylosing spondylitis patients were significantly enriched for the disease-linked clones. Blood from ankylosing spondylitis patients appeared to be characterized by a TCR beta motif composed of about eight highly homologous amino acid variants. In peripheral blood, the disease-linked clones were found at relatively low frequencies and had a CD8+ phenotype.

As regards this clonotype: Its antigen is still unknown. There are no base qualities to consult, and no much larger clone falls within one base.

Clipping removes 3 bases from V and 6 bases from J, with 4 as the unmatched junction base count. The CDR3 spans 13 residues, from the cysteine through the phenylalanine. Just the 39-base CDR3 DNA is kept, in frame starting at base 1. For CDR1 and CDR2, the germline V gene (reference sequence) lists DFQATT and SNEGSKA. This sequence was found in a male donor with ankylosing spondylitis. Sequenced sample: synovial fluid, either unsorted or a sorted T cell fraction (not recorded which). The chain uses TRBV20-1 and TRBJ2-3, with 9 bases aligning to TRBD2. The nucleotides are TGCAGTGCTAGTTTGGCGGGAGGGGATACGCAGTATTTT. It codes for CSASLAGGDTQYF.